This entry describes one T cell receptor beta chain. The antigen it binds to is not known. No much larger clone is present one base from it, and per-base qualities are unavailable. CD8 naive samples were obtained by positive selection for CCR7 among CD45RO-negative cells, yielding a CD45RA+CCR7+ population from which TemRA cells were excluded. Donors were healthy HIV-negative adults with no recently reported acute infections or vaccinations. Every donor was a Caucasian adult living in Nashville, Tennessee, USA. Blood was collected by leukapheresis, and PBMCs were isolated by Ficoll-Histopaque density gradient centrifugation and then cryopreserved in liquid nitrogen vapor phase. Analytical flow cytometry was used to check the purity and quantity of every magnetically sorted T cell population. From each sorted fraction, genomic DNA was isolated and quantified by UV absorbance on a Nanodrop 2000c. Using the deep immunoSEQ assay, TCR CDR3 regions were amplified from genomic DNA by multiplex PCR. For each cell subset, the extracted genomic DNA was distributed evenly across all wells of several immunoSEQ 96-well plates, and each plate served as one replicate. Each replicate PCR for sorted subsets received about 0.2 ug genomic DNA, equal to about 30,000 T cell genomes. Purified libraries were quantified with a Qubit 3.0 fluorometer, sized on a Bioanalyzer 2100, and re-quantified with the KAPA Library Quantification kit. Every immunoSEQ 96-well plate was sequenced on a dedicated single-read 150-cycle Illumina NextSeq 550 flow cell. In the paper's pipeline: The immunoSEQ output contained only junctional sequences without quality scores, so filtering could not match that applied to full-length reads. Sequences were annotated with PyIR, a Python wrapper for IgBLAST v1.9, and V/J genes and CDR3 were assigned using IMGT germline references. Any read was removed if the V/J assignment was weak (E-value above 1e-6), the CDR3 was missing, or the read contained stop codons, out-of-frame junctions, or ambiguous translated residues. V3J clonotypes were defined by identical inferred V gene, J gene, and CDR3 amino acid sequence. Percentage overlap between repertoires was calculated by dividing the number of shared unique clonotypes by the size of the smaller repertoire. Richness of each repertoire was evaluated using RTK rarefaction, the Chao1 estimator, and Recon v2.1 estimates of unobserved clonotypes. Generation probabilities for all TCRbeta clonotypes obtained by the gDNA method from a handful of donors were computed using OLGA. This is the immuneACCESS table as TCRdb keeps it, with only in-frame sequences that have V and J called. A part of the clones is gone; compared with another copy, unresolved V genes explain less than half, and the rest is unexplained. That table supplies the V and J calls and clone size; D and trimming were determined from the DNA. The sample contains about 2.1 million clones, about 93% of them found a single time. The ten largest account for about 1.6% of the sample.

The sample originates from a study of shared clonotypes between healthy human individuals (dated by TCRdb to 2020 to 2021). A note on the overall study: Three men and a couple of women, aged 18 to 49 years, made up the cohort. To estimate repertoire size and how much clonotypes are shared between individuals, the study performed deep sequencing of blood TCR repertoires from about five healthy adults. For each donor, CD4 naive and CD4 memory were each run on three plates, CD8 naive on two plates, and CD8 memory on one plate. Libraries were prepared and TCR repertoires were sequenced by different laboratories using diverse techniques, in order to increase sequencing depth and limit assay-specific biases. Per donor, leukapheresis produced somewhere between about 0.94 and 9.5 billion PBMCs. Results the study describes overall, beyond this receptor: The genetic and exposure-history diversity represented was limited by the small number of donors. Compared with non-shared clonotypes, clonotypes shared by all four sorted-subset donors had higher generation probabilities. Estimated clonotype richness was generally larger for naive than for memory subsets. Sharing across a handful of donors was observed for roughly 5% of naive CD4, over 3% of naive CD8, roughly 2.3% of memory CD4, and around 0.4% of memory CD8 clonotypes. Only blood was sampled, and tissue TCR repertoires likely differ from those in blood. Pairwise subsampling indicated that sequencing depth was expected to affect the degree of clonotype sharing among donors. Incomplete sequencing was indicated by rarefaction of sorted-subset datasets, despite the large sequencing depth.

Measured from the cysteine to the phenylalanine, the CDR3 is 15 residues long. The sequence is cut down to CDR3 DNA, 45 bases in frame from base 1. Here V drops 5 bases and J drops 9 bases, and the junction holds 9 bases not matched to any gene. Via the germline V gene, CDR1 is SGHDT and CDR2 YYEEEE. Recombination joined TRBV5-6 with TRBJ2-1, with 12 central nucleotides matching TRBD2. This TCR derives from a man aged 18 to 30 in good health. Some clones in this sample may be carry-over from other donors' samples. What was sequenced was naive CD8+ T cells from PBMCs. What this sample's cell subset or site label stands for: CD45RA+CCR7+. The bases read TGTGCCAGCAGTCCGACTAGCGGGAGTTATGGTGAGCAGTTCTTC. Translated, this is CASSPTSGSYGEQFF.